This entry describes one TCR beta chain. The target antigen is unknown. As for treatment: 10-day PBMC culture with coronavirus spike peptide pools or control peptides (ViraFEST assay). This specimen comes from a study of vaccination and CD4 T cells after COVID-19. The overall study: Comprising six males and four females, the convalescent participants counted two Hispanic individuals among them.

The Oncomine TCR Beta short-read assay was what sequenced the DNA obtained from cultured CD4+ T cells. TCRdb passed the PCR reads through MiXCR, listing each CDR3 protein once. This table holds approximately 13,000 distinct CDR3 sequences, roughly 27% found once. The receptor's source is a human donor who received a COVID-19 vaccine. The sequencing used CD4+ T cells from blood, cultured in vitro, collected before SARS-CoV-2 vaccination.

CDR3 loop: CAWSVRRYGYTF. The CDR3 DNA reads as TGTGCCTGGAGTGTAAGGCGGTATGGCTACACCTTC. The chain links TRBV30 to TRBJ1-2; D uncertain. CDR3 length equals 12 residues. Trimming cost V 0 bases and J 5 bases, with 7 bases left between them. Germline-derived CDR1 and CDR2 are GTSNPN and SVGIG (reference sequence).